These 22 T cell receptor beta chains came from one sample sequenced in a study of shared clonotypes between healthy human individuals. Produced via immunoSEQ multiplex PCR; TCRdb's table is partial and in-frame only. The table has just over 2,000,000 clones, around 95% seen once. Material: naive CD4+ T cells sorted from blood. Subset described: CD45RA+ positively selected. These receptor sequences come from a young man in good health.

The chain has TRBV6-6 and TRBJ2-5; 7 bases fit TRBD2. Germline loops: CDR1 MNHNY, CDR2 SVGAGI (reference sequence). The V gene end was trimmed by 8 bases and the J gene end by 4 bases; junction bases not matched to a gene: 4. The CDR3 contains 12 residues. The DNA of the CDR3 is TGTGCCAGCCGGGACTATCTAGAGACCCAGTACTTC. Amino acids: CASRDYLETQYF.

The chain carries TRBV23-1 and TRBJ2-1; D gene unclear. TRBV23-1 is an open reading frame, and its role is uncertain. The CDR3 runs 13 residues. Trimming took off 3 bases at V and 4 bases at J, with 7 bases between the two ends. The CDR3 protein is CASSQALYNEQFF. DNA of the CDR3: TGCGCCAGCAGTCAGGCACTATACAATGAGCAGTTCTTC.

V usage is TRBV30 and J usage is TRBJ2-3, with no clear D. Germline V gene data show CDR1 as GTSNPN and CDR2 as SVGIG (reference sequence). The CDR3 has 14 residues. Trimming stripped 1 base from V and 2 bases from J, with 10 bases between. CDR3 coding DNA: TGTGCCTGGAGTGACAGCTGGCTCACAGATACGCAGTATTTT. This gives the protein CAWSDSWLTDTQYF.

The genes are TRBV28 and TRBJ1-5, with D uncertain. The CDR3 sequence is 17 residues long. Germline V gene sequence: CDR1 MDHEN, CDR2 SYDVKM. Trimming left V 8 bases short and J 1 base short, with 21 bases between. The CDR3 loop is CASYYRAKLGSNQPQHF. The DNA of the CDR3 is TGTGCCAGCTACTACCGGGCCAAACTAGGGAGCAATCAGCCCCAGCATTTT. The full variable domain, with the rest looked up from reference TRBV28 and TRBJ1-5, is DVKVTQSSRYLVKRTGEKVFLECVQDMDHENMFWYRQDPGLGLRLIYFSYDVKMKEKGDIPEGYSVSREKKERFSLILESASTNQTSMYLCASYYRAKLGSNQPQHFGDGTRLSIL.

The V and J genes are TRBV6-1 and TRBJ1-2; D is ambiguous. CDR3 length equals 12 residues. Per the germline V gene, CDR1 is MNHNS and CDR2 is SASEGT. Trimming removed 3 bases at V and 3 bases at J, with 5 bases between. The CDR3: CASSDGDYGYTF. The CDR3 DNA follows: TGTGCCAGCAGTGATGGGGACTATGGCTACACCTTC.

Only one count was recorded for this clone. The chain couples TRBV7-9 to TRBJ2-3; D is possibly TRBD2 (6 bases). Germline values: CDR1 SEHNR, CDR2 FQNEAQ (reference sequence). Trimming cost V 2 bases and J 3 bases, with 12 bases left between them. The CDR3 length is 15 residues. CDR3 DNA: TGTGCCAGCAGCTTAAATTCGGGGGTAACAGATACGCAGTATTTT. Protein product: CASSLNSGVTDTQYF. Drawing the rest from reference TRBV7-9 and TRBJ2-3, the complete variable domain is DTGVSQNPRHKITKRGQNVTFRCDPISEHNRLYWYRQTLGQGPEFLTYFQNEAQLEKSRLLSDRFSAERPKGSFSTLEIQRTEQGDSAMYLCASSLNSGVTDTQYFGPGTRLTVL.

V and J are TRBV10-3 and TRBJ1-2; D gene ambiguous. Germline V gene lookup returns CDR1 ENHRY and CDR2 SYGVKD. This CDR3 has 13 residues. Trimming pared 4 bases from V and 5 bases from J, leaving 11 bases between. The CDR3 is CAISAADGYGYTF. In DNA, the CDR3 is TGTGCCATCAGTGCGGCGGACGGATATGGCTACACCTTC.

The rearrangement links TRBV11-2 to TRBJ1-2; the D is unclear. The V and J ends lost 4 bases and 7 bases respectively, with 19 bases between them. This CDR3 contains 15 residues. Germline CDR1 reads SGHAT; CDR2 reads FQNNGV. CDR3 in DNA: TGTGCCAGCAGCTCGGGGTGGAGGGAATTGGGTGGCTACACCTTC. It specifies CASSSGWRELGGYTF.

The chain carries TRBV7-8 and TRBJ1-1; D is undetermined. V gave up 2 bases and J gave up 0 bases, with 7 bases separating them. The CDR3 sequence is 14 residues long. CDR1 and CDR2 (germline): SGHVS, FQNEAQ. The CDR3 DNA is TGTGCCAGCAGCTTACAGCAAATGAACACTGAAGCTTTCTTT. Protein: CASSLQQMNTEAFF.

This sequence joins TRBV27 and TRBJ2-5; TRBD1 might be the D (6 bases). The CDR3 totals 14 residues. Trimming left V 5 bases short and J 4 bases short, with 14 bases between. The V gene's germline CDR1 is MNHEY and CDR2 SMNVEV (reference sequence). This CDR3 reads CASSIPGRGETQYF. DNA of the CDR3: TGTGCCAGCAGTATCCCGGGCAGGGGAGAGACCCAGTACTTC.

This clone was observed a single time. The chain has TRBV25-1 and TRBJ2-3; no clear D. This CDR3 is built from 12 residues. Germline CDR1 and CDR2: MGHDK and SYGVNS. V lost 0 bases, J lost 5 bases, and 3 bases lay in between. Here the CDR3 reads CASSEYLDTQYF. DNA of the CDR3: TGTGCCAGCAGTGAATACTTAGATACGCAGTATTTT.

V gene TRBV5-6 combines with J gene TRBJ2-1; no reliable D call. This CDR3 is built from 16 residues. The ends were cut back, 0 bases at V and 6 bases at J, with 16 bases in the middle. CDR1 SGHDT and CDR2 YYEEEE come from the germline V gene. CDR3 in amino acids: CASSLEVKTNFNEQFF. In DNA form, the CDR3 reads TGTGCCAGCAGCTTGGAGGTGAAAACCAACTTCAATGAGCAGTTCTTC.

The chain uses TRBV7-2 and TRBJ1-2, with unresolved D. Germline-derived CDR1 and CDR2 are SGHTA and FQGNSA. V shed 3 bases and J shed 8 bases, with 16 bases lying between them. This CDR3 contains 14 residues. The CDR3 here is CASSLENRDEGYTF. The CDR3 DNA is TGTGCCAGCAGCTTGGAGAACCGGGATGAAGGCTACACCTTC.

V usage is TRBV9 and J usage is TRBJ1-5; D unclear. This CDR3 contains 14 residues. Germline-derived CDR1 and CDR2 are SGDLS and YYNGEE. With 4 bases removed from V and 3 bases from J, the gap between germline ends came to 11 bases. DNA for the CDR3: TGTGCCAGCAGCCCAGGAGGCTTCAATCAGCCCCAGCATTTT. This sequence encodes CASSPGGFNQPQHF.

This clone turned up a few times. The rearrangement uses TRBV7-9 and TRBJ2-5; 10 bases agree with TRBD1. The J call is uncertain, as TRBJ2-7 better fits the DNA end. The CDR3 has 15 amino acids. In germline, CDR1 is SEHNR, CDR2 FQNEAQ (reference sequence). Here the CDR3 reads CASSLGGQGAYEQYF. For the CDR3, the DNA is TGTGCCAGCAGCTTGGGAGGACAGGGGGCCTACGAGCAGTACTTC.

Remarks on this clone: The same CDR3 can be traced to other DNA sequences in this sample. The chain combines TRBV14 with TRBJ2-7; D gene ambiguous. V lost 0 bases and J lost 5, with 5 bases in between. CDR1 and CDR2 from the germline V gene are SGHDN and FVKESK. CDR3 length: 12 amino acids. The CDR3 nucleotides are TGTGCCAGCAGCCAAGATCGGCACGAGCAGTACTTC. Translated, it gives CASSQDRHEQYF.

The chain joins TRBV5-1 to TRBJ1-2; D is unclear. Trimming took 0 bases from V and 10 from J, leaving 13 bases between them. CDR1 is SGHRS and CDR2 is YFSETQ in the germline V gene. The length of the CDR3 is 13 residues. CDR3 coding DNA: TGCGCCAGCAGCTTGGGACAAAAAAGGGACTACACCTTC. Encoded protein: CASSLGQKRDYTF. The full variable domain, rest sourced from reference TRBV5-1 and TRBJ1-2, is KAGVTQTPRYLIKTRGQQVTLSCSPISGHRSVSWYQQTPGQGLQFLFEYFSETQRNKGNFPGRFSGRQFSNSRSEMNVSTLELGDSALYLCASSLGQKRDYTFGSGTRLTVV.

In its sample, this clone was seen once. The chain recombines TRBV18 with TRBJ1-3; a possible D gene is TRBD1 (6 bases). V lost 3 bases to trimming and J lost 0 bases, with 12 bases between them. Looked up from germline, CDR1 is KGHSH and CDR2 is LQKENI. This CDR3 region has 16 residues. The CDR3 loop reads CASSPSTGSSGNTIYF. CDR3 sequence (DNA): TGTGCCAGCTCACCTTCGACAGGAAGCTCTGGAAACACCATATATTTT.

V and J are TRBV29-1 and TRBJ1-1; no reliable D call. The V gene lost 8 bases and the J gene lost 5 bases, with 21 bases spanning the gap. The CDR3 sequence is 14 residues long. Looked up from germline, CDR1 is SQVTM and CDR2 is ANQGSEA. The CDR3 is CSSQAMGGGTEAFF. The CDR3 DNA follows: TGCAGCTCTCAGGCGATGGGAGGAGGAACTGAAGCTTTCTTT.

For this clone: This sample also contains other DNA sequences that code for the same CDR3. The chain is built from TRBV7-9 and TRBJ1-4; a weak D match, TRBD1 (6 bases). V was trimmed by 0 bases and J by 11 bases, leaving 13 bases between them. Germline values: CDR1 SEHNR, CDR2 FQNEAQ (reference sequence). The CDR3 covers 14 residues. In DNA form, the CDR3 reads TGTGCCAGCAGCTTAGCCGGTGCAGGGGAGAAACTGTTTTTT. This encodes CASSLAGAGEKLFF.

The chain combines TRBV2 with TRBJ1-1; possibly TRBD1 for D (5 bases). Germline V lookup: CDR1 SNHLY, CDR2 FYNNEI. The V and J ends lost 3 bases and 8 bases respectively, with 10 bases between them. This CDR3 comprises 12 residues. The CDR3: CASSDQGREAFF. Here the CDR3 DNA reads TGTGCCAGCAGTGACCAGGGTAGGGAAGCTTTCTTT.

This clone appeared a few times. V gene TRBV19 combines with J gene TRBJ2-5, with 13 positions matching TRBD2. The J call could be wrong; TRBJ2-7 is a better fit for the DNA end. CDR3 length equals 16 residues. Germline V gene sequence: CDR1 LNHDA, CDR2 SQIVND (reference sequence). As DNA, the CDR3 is TGTGCCAGTAGTTCCGGACTAGCGGGGGCCGTCTACGAGCAGTACTTC. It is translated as CASSSGLAGAVYEQYF.